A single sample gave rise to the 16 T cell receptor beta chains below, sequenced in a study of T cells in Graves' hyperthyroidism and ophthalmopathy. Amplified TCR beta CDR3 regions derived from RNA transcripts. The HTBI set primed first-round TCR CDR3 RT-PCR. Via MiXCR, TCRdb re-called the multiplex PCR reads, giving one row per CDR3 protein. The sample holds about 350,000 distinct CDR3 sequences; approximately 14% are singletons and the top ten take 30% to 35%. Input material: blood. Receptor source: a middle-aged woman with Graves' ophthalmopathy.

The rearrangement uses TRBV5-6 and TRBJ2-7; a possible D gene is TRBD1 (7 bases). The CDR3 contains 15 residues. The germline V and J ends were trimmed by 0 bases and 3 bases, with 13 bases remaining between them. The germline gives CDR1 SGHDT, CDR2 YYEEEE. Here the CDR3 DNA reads TGTGCCAGCAGCTTGGGCGGGACAGCTATCTACGAGCAGTACTTC. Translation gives CASSLGGTAIYEQYF.

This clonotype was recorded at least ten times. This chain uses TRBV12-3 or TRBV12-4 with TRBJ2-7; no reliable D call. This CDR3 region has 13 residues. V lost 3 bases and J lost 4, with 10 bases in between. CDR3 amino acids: CASSLGRRYEQYF. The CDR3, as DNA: TGTGCCAGCAGTTTGGGCAGAAGGTACGAGCAGTACTTC.

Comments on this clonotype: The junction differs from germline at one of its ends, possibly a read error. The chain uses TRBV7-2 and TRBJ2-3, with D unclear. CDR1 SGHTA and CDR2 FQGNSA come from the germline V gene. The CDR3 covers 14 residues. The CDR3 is CVSSLDGSTDTQYF. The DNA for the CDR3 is TGTGTCAGCAGCTTAGACGGCAGCACAGATACGCAGTATTTT.

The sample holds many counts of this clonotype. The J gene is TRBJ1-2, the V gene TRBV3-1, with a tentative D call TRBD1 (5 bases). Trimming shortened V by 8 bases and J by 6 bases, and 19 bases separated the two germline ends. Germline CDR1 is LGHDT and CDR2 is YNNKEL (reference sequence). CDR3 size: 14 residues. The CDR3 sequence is CASARAGTADGYTF. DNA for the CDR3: TGTGCCAGCGCAAGGGCCGGGACGGCGGATGGCTACACCTTC.

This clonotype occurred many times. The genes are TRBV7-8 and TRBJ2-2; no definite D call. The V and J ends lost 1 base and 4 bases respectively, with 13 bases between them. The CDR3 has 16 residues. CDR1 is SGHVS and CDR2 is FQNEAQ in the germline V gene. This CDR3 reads CASSLVSTMATGELFF. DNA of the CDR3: TGTGCCAGCAGCTTAGTGTCGACCATGGCCACCGGGGAGCTGTTTTTT.

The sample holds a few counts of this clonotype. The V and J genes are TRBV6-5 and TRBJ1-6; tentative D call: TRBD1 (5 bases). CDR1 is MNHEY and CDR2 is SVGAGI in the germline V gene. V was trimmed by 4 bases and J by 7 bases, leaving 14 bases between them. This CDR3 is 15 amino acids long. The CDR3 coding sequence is TGTGCCAGCAGTTCGCCGGGACTAAAAAATTCACCCCTCCACTTT. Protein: CASSSPGLKNSPLHF.

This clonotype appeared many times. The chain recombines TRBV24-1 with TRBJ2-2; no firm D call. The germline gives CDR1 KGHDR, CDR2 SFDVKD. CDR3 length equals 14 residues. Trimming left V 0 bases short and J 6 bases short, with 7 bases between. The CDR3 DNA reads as TGTGCCACCAGTGATTTGTTCGTGCCCGGGGAGCTGTTTTTT. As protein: CATSDLFVPGELFF.

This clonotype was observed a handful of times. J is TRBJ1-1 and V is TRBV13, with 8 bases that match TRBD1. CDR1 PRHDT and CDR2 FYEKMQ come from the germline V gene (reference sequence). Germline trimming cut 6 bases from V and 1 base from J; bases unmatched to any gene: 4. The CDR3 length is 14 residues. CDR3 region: CASRFGTGNTEAFF. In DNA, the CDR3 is TGTGCCAGCAGATTTGGGACAGGGAACACTGAAGCTTTCTTT.

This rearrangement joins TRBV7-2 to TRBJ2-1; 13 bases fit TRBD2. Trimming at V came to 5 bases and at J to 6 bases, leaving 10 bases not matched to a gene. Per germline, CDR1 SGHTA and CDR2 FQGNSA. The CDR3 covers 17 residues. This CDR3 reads CASSRRLTSGRFNEQFF. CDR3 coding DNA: TGTGCCAGCAGCCGGAGGTTGACTAGCGGGAGGTTCAATGAGCAGTTCTTC.

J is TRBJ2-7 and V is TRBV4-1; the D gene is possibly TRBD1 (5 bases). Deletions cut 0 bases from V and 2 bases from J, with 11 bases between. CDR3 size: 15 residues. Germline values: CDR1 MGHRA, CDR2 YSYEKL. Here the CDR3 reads CASSQEGQGAYEQYF. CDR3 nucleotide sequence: TGCGCCAGCAGCCAAGAGGGGCAGGGTGCCTACGAGCAGTACTTC.

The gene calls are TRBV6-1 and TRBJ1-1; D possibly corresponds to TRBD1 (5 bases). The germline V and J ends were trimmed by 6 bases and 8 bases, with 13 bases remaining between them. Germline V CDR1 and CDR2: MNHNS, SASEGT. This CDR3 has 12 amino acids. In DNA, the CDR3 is TGTGCCAGCAGCCCTGGACATTCCGAAGCTTTCTTT. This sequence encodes CASSPGHSEAFF.

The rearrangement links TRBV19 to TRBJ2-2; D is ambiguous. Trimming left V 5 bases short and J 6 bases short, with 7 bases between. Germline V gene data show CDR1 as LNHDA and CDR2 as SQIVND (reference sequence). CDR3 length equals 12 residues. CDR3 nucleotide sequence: TGTGCCAGTAGTCCCCGCCCCGGGGAGCTGTTTTTT. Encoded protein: CASSPRPGELFF.

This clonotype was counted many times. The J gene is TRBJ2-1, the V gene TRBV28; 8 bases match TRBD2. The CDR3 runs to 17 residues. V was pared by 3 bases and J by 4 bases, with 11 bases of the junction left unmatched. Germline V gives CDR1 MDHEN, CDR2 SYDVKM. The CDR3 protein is CASSLKAGAPHYNEQFF. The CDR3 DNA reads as TGTGCCAGCAGTTTGAAAGCGGGAGCACCGCATTACAATGAGCAGTTCTTC.

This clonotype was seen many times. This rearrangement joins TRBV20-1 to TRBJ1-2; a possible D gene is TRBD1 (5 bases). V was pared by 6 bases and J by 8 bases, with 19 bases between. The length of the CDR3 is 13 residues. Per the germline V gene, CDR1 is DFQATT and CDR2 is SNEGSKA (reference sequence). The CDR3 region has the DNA TGCAGTGCCCCGGATCAGGGACCACGAGGCTACACCTTC. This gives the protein CSAPDQGPRGYTF.

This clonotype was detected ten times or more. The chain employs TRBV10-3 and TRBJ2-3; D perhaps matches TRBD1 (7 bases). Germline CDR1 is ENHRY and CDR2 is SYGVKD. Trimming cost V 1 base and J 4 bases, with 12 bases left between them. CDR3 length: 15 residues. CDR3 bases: TGTGCCATCAGTGAGTTGGGCAGGGGGGCAGATACGCAGTATTTT. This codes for CAISELGRGADTQYF.

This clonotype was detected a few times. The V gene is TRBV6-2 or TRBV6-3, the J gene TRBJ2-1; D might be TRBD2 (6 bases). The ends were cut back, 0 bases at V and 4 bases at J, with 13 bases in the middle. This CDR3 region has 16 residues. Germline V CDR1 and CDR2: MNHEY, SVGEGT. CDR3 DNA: TGTGCCAGCAGTTACTCGACGGGGGAGCGGTACAATGAGCAGTTCTTC. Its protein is CASSYSTGERYNEQFF.